Presented here are 6 T cell receptor beta chains from one specimen sequenced in a study of blood T cell repertoires in COVID-19. This table comes from immunoSEQ multiplex PCR, and its TCRdb copy is limited to in-frame clones, with some not included. The table lists hundreds of thousands of clones, around 89% of them singletons, with 1% to 1.5% in the top ten. Sequencing was carried out using PBMCs or T cells enriched from blood (not recorded which). Receptors were obtained from a woman aged 40 to 50 with acute COVID-19.

The CDR3 spells CASSRQWTGELFF. CDR3 DNA: TGTGCCAGCAGCCGTCAGTGGACCGGGGAGCTGTTTTTT. The genes are TRBV14 and TRBJ2-2, with D hard to call. The CDR3 is 13 amino acids. The germline CDR1 and CDR2 sequences are SGHDN and FVKESK. With 4 bases removed from V and 5 bases from J, the gap between germline ends came to 8 bases.

The CDR3 region is CATSDSDKYGYTF. DNA of the CDR3: TGTGCCACCAGTGATTCGGACAAGTATGGCTACACCTTC. This chain connects TRBV24-1 to TRBJ1-2, with a tentative D call TRBD1 (5 bases). This CDR3 is 13 amino acids long. CDR1 is KGHDR and CDR2 is SFDVKD in the germline V gene. Between the trimmed V and J ends, which lost 2 bases and 5 bases, there was a span of 8 bases.

This clone was detected a few times. The rearrangement links TRBV30 to TRBJ2-1; D is possibly TRBD1 (5 bases). CDR3 length: 15 residues. The V gene's germline CDR1 is GTSNPN and CDR2 SVGIG (reference sequence). V lost 2 bases and J 2 bases, leaving 13 bases between the germline ends. Here the CDR3 DNA reads TGTGCCTGGAGTTCTGGCAGGGCAGCCTACAATGAGCAGTTCTTC. Translated: CAWSSGRAAYNEQFF. Full variable domain (remainder filled in from reference TRBV30 and TRBJ2-1): SQTIHQWPATLVQPVGSPLSLECTVEGTSNPNLYWYRQAAGRGLQLLFYSVGIGQISSEVPQNLSASRPQDRQFILSSKKLLLSDSGFYLCAWSSGRAAYNEQFFGPGTRLTVL.

The J gene is TRBJ1-2, the V gene TRBV7-2; 9 nucleotides agree with TRBD1. Trimming removed 5 bases from V and 5 bases from J; junction bases left unmatched: 12. The CDR3 totals 16 residues. The V gene's germline CDR1 is SGHTA and CDR2 FQGNSA. The CDR3 reads CASSATSGTGNYGYTF. The CDR3 nucleotides are TGTGCCAGCAGCGCTACTTCCGGGACAGGGAATTATGGCTACACCTTC.

The chain has TRBV10-3 and TRBJ2-7, with a tentative D call TRBD2 (5 bases). The CDR3 sequence is 15 residues long. V lost 0 bases to trimming and J lost 1 base, with 10 bases between them. CDR1 ENHRY and CDR2 SYGVKD come from the germline V gene. The CDR3, as DNA: TGTGCCATCAGTGAGTCTCTGGGGAGTTCCTACGAGCAGTACTTC. Translated: CAISESLGSSYEQYF.

Only a few counts were recorded for this clone. The rearrangement links TRBV5-4 to TRBJ1-2, with TRBD1 matching 7 bases. CDR1 and CDR2 from the germline V gene are SGHNT and YYREEE (reference sequence). The junction had 12 bases not matched to a gene; V was cut back by 4 bases and J by 0 bases. The CDR3 loop spans 17 amino acids. CDR3 residues: CASSKRQGRVANYGYTF. The CDR3, as DNA: TGTGCCAGCAGCAAAAGACAGGGTAGGGTAGCTAACTATGGCTACACCTTC.